Each of the 10 T cell receptor beta chains below was sequenced from the same sample in a study of cytomegalovirus exposure and HLA in healthy donors (dated by TCRdb to about 2017). Library method: the immunoSEQ multiplex PCR assay. The multiplex PCR relied on a mix of 60 forward primers for TCR Vbeta segments and 13 reverse primers for TCR Jbeta segments. Held by TCRdb, this immuneACCESS table contains in-frame sequences only and omits some clones. Under half of the omission traces to an unresolved V gene where checked; the cause of the rest is unknown. Within this sample are 130,000 to 150,000 clones, with just under 85% of them counted one time only. The ten largest clones capture approximately 9.7% of the sample. The sample comprised PBMCs. The receptors were sampled from a woman in her sixties in good health and CMV-seropositive.

This chain links TRBV29-1 with TRBJ2-1; D is possibly TRBD2 (5 bases). The germline CDR1 and CDR2 sequences are SQVTM and ANQGSEA. The CDR3 is 14 residues long. Between the trimmed V and J ends, which lost 6 bases and 0 bases, there was a span of 12 bases. The CDR3 region is CSVASGSSYNEQFF. The CDR3 region has the DNA TGCAGCGTGGCAAGCGGTAGCTCCTACAATGAGCAGTTCTTC.

This clone was seen more than once but under ten times. A far larger clone is one base from this, pointing to a likely read error. Other DNA sequences of this sample code for an identical CDR3. J is TRBJ2-5 and V is TRBV7-2, with a weak D call TRBD1 (5 bases). CDR3 length: 15 amino acids. Between the trimmed V and J ends, which lost 5 bases and 1 base, there was a span of 14 bases. Germline V CDR1 and CDR2: SGHTA, FQGNSA. The CDR3 coding sequence is TGTGCCAGCAGCCAAGGTCAGGGCTCCCAAGAGACCCAGTACTTC. This gives the protein CASSQGQGSQETQYF.

This chain connects TRBV27 to TRBJ2-5; TRBD1 matches at 12 bases. The J call may be faulty, since TRBJ2-7 better matches the DNA end. The CDR3 runs 13 residues. CDR1 and CDR2 from the germline V gene are MNHEY and SMNVEV (reference sequence). This chain's CDR3 is CATSGQGAYEQYF. The CDR3 DNA sequence: TGTGCCACCTCGGGACAGGGGGCTTACGAGCAGTACTTC.

The V gene is TRBV6-1, the J gene TRBJ2-2, with 9 bases aligning to TRBD1. The junction had 8 bases not matched to a gene; V was cut back by 6 bases and J by 6 bases. The CDR3 spans 15 residues. Per germline, CDR1 MNHNS and CDR2 SASEGT. The CDR3 is CASRRDRVYSGELFF. The CDR3, as DNA: TGTGCCAGCAGGAGGGACAGGGTGTACTCCGGGGAGCTGTTTTTT.

A few counts support this clone. The rearrangement links TRBV4-1 to TRBJ2-3, with TRBD1 matching 7 bases. The CDR3 sequence is 15 residues long. The J segment lost 10 bases and the V segment lost 1 base, leaving 11 bases of the junction unmatched. Germline V gene lookup returns CDR1 MGHRA and CDR2 YSYEKL. CDR3 sequence reads: CASSQVGTARVAQYF. The CDR3 DNA sequence: TGCGCCAGCAGCCAAGTGGGGACAGCCCGGGTGGCGCAGTATTTT.

The chain is built from TRBV28 and TRBJ2-7; TRBD2 agrees at 7 bases. This CDR3 is built from 15 residues. J was trimmed by 2 bases and V by 0 bases; bases with no gene match: 4. The germline V gene has CDR1 MDHEN and CDR2 SYDVKM. CDR3 DNA sequence: TGTGCCAGCAGTTTATGGGCTAGCGGACCCTACGAGCAGTACTTC. This gives the protein CASSLWASGPYEQYF.

This chain links TRBV6-5 with TRBJ1-5, with a possible D match to TRBD1 (6 bases). V was shortened by 5 bases and J by 6 bases, with 11 bases between the two germline ends. Germline V gene sequence: CDR1 MNHEY, CDR2 SVGAGI. This CDR3 has 13 residues. The CDR3 sequence is CASSRGGGQPQHF. In DNA form, the CDR3 reads TGTGCCAGCAGTAGGGGGGGTGGTCAGCCCCAGCATTTT.

V and J are TRBV6-5 and TRBJ2-7; 8 bases align to TRBD2. This CDR3 has 16 residues. CDR1 MNHEY and CDR2 SVGAGI come from the germline V gene. Trimming removed 2 bases from V and 0 bases from J; junction bases left unmatched: 6. CDR3 sequence reads: CASSYIPGGSSYEQYF. The CDR3 coding sequence is TGTGCCAGCAGTTACATTCCGGGAGGGAGCTCCTACGAGCAGTACTTC.

CDR3 sequence reads: CASSTTGGRGGEAFF. In DNA, the CDR3 is TGTGCCAGTAGTACGACAGGGGGCCGAGGGGGTGAAGCTTTCTTT. The gene calls are TRBV19 and TRBJ1-1; 10 positions agree with TRBD1. The CDR3 covers 15 residues. The ends lost 4 bases at V and 7 bases at J; junction bases unmatched: 9. Germline lookup yields CDR1 LNHDA and CDR2 SQIVND (reference sequence).

This clone came up a few times. This rearrangement joins TRBV28 to TRBJ1-1, with a possible D match to TRBD1 (6 bases). Trimming cost V 6 bases and J 1 base, with 15 bases left between them. This CDR3 is 15 amino acids long. Germline assignment: CDR1 MDHEN and CDR2 SYDVKM. The DNA of the CDR3 is TGTGCCAGCAGCACTCCACAGGGATGGAACACTGAAGCTTTCTTT. Translating it yields CASSTPQGWNTEAFF. The complete variable domain, with remaining parts taken from reference TRBV28 and TRBJ1-1, reads DVKVTQSSRYLVKRTGEKVFLECVQDMDHENMFWYRQDPGLGLRLIYFSYDVKMKEKGDIPEGYSVSREKKERFSLILESASTNQTSMYLCASSTPQGWNTEAFFGQGTRLTVV.